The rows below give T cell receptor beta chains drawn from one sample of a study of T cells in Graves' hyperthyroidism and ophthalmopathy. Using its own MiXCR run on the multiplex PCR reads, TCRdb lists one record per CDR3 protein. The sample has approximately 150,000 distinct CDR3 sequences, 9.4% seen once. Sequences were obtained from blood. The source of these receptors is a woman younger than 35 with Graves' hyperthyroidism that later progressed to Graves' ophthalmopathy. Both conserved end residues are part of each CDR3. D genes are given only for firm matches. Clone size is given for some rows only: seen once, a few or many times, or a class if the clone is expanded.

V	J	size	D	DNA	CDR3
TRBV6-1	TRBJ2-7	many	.	TGTGCCAGCAGTGAAAGTGGCTTCTCGGGACGCGAGCAGTACTTC	CASSESGFSGREQYF
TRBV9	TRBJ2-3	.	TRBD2	TGTGCCAGCAGCGGGGGGTCTAGCGGGAGCACAGATACGCAGTATTTT	CASSGGSSGSTDTQYF
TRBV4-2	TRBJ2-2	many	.	TGTGCCAGCAGCCGAAAACTGGGGGCTAGCGGTGCCGGGGAGCTGTTTTTT	CASSRKLGASGAGELFF
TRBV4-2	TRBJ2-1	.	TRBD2	TGTGCCAGCAGCCAAGTGGGCCTCCCGGGACTAGAAGGTAATGAGCAGTTCTTC	CASSQVGLPGLEGNEQFF
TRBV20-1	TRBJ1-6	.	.	TGCAGTGCTAGAGAGGACAGTCGAGGTAATTCACCCCTCCACTTT	CSAREDSRGNSPLHF
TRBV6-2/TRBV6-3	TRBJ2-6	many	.	TGTGCCAGCAGTGGGACCTTTTCTGGGGCCAACGTCCTGACTTTC	CASSGTFSGANVLTF
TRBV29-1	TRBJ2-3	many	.	TGCAGCGCCCAGGCACAGGGAACAGATACGCAGTATTTT	CSAQAQGTDTQYF
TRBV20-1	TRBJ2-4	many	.	TGCAGTGCTAGAGATCCGGATGGCAAAAACATTCAGTACTTC	CSARDPDGKNIQYF
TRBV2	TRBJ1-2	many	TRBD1	TGTGCCAGCAGTGAATTTGTCGTGGGGACAGGGTATGGCTACACCTTC	CASSEFVVGTGYGYTF
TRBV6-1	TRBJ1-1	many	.	TGTGCCAGCAGTTGCGGGTCAGCCATGAACACTGAAGCTTTCTTT	CASSCGSAMNTEAFF
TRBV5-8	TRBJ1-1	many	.	TGTGCCAGCAGCTTGGGGGGTAGGCAATATGAAGCTTTCTTT	CASSLGGRQYEAFF
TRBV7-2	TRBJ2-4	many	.	TGTGCCAGCAGCTTCGGACAGCTGGGGGAGTACTTC	CASSFGQLGEYF
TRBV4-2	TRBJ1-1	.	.	TGTGCCAGCAGCCCAGGGCTAGAAACACTAGAAGCTTTCTTT	CASSPGLETLEAFF
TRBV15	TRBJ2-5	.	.	TGTGCCACCAGCAGAGACCAGAAAGAGACCCAGTACTTC	CATSRDQKETQYF
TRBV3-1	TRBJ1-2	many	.	TGTGCCAGCAGCTCTCGGGAGCCGGGTGGCTACACCTTC	CASSSREPGGYTF
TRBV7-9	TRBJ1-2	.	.	TGTGCCAGCAGCTTAGTACGTCCCCAAGTTAACTATGGCTACACCTTC	CASSLVRPQVNYGYTF
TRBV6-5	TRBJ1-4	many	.	TGTGCCAGCAGTTACCGGGAGAATGAAAAACTGTTTTTT	CASSYRENEKLFF
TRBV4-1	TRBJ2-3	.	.	TGCGCCAGCAGCCAACAAGTAGGTCGCGGGCCAATGTCTTTGGATACGCAGTATTTT	CASSQQVGRGPMSLDTQYF
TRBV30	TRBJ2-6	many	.	TGTGCCTGGAGTGTCTTAGATTTTGCTGGGGCCAACGTCCTGACTTTC	CAWSVLDFAGANVLTF
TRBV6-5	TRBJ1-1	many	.	TGTGCCAGCAGTTACGGAATACAAACTGAAGCTTTCTTT	CASSYGIQTEAFF
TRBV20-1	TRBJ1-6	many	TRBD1	TGCAGTGCCCGATCCCACCTGACAGGGGAAAGTTCACCCCTCCACTTT	CSARSHLTGESSPLHF
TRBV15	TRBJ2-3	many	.	TGTGCCACCAGCGGGCGGTGGCACAGAAGCACAGATACGCAGTATTTT	CATSGRWHRSTDTQYF
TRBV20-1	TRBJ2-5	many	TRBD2	TGCAGTGCTAGAGAAGCGACTAGCCTCCAAGAGACCCAGTACTTC	CSAREATSLQETQYF
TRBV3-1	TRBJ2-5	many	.	TGTGCCAGCAGGCCTAAGGCAGGGGAGACCCAGTACTTC	CASRPKAGETQYF
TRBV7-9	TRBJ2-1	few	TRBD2	TGTGCCAGCAGCTTAGCGTGGTTCGGTCGGGGGGGAGGCAATGAGCAGTTCTTC	CASSLAWFGRGGGNEQFF
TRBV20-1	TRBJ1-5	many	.	TGCAGTGCTAGAGCCCCGGGTCCGGTCAATCAGCCCCAGCATTTT	CSARAPGPVNQPQHF
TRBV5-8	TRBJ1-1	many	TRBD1	TGTGCCAGCAGCGCTTACAGGGGGCTGGGGACTGAAGCTTTCTTT	CASSAYRGLGTEAFF
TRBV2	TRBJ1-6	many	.	TGTGCCACCCAAATAGACAGATCACCCCTCCACTTT	CATQIDRSPLHF
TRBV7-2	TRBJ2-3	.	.	TGTGCCAGCAGCTTAGGGGCGGGGCTTGGCACAGATACGCAGTATTTT	CASSLGAGLGTDTQYF
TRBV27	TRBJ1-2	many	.	TGTGCCAGCAGTGGGGGACCAATTAACTATGGCTACACCTTC	CASSGGPINYGYTF
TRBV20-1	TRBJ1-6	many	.	TGCAGTGCTAGAGATCGGGCAGGCCCGGATTCACCCCTCCACTTT	CSARDRAGPDSPLHF
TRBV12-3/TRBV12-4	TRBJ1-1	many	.	TGTGCCAGCAGGGGAGTCGGGGAAAACACTGAAGCTTTCTTT	CASRGVGENTEAFF
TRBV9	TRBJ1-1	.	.	TGTGCCAGCAGCGGTCCATCGGGCAACACTGAAGCTTTCTTT	CASSGPSGNTEAFF
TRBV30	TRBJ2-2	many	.	TGTGCCTGGAGTGCGAGGAACACCGGGGAGCTGTTTTTT	CAWSARNTGELFF
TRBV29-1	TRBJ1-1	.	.	TGCAGCGTTGTGAGGGACACTGAAGCTTTCTTT	CSVVRDTEAFF
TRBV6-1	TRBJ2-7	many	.	TGTGCCAGCAGTGACAGGGGATTGAGCGAGCAGTACTTC	CASSDRGLSEQYF
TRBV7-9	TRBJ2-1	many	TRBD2	TGTGCCAGCAGCCTGAGTGTAGCGGGCACCTACAATGAGCAGTTCTTC	CASSLSVAGTYNEQFF
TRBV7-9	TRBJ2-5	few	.	TGTGCCAGCAGTAGTTTGTCTTTCCAAGAGACCCAGTACTTC	CASSSLSFQETQYF
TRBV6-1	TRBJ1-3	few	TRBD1	TGTGCCAGCAGTGGACAGGGGAGCCTCTACAACACCATATATTTT	CASSGQGSLYNTIYF
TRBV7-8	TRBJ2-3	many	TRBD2	TGTGCCAGCATGCGGACTAGCGGGTTGGGAGATACGCAGTATTTT	CASMRTSGLGDTQYF
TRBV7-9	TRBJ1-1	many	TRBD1	TGTGCCAGCAGCCCCCCCCGGGACAGAGTTATGAACACTGAAGCTTTCTTT	CASSPPRDRVMNTEAFF
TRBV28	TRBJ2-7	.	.	TGTGCCAGCGGCCCCCTAGTTAGCGAGCAGTACTTC	CASGPLVSEQYF
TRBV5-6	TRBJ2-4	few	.	TGTGCCAGCAGCTTGGAATTAGCCAAAAACATTCAGTACTTC	CASSLELAKNIQYF
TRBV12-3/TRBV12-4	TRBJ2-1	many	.	TGTGCCAGCAGTTTAGGGCCCCTTGAGCAGTTCTTC	CASSLGPLEQFF
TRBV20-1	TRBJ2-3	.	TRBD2	TGCAGTGCTAGAGATCTATCTAGCGGGGGACTCACAGATACGCAGTATTTT	CSARDLSSGGLTDTQYF
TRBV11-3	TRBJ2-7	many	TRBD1	TGTGCCAGCAGCCCTCGACAGGGTATCAACGAGCAGTACTTC	CASSPRQGINEQYF